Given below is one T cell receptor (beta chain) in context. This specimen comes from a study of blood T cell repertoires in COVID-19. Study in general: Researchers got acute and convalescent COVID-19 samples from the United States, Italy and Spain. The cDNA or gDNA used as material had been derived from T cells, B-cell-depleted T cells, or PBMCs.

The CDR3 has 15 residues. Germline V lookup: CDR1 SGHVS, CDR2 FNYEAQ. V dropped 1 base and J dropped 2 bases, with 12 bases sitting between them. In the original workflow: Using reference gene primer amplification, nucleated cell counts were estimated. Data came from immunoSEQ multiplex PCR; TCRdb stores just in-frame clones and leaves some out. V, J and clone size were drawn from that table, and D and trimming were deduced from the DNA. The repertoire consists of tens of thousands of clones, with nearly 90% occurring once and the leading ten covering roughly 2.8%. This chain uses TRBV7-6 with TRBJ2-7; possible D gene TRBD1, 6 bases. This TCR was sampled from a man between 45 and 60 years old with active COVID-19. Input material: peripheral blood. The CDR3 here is CASSLGGQITYEQYF. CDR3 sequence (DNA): TGTGCCAGCAGCTTAGGAGGACAGATTACCTACGAGCAGTACTTC. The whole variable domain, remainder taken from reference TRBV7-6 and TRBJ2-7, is GAGVSQSPRYKVTKRGQDVALRCDPISGHVSLYWYRQALGQGPEFLTYFNYEAQQDKSGLPNDRFSAERPEGSISTLTIQRTEQRDSAMYRCASSLGGQITYEQYFGPGTRLTVT.